Given below is one T cell receptor beta chain in context. Germline V CDR1 and CDR2: SGHNT, YENEEA. This CDR3 comprises 15 residues. J lost 4 bases, V lost 5 bases, and 6 bases had no gene match. TCRdb's table, derived via immunoSEQ multiplex PCR, lists solely in-frame clones and lacks some. The profile shows under 300,000 clones, roughly 90% of them singletons. This sample stems from a study of blood T cell repertoires in COVID-19. The receptor's source is a woman in her 40s who had recovered from COVID-19. The J gene is TRBJ2-7, the V gene TRBV11-3; 12 nucleotides line up with TRBD2. The source material was peripheral blood. In DNA, the CDR3 is TGTGCCAGCAGCACCAGACTAGCGGGAGTGTACGAGCAGTACTTC. Amino acids: CASSTRLAGVYEQYF.